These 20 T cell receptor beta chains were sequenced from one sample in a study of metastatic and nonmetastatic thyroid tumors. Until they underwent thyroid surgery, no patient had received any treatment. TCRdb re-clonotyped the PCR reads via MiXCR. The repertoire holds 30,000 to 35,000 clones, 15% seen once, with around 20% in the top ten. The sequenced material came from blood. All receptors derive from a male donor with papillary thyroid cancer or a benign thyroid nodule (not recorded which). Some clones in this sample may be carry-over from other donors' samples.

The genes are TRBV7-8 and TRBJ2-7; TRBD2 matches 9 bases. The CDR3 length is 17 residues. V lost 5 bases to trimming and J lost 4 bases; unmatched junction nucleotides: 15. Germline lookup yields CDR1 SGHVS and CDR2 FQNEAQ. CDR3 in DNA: TGTGCCAGCAGCACCCCAGAATACTTAGCGGGGGTGTACGAGCAGTACTTC. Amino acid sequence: CASSTPEYLAGVYEQYF. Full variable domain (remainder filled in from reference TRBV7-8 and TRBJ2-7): GAGVSQSPRYKVAKRGQDVALRCDPISGHVSLFWYQQALGQGPEFLTYFQNEAQLDKSGLPSDRFFAERPEGSVSTLKIQRTQQEDSAVYLCASSTPEYLAGVYEQYFGPGTRLTVT.

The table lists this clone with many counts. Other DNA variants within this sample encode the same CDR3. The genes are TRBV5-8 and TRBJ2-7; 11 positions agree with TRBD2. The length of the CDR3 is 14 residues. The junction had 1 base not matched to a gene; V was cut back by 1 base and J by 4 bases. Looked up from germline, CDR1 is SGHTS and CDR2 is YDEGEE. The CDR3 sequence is CASSLTSGSYEQYF. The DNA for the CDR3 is TGTGCCAGCAGCTTGACTAGCGGGAGTTACGAGCAGTACTTC.

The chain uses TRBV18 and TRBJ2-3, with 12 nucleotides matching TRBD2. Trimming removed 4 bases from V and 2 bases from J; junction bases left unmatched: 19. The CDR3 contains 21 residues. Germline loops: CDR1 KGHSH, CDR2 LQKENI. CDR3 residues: CASSLRPGLAGLKGATDTQYF. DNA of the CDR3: TGTGCCAGCTCACTTCGGCCCGGACTAGCGGGACTCAAGGGGGCCACAGATACGCAGTATTTT. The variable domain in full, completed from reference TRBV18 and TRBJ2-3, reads NAGVMQNPRHLVRRRGQEARLRCSPMKGHSHVYWYRQLPEEGLKFMVYLQKENIIDESGMPKERFSAEFPKEGPSILRIQQVVRGDSAAYFCASSLRPGLAGLKGATDTQYFGPGTRLTVL.

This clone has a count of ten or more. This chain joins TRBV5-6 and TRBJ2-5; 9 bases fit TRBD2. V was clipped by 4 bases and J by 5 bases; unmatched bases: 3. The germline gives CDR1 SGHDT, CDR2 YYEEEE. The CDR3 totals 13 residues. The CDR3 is CASSVAGEETQYF. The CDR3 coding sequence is TGTGCCAGCAGCGTAGCGGGGGAGGAGACCCAGTACTTC.

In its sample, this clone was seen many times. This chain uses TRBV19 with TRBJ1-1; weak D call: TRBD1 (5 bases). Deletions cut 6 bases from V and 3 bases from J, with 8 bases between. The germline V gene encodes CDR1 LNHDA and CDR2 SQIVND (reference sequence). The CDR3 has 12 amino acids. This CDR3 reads CASSDRYTEAFF. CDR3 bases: TGTGCCAGTAGCGACAGATACACTGAAGCTTTCTTT. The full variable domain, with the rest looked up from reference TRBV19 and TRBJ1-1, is DGGITQSPKYLFRKEGQNVTLSCEQNLNHDAMYWYRQDPGQGLRLIYYSQIVNDFQKGDIAEGYSVSREKKESFPLTVTSAQKNPTAFYLCASSDRYTEAFFGQGTRLTVV.

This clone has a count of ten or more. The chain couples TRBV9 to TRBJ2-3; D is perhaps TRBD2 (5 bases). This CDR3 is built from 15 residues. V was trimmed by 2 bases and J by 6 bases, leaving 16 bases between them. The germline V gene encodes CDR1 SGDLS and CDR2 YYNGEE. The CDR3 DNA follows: TGTGCCAGCAGCGTTGCGGAGGCGATAGGGGATACGCAGTATTTT. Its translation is CASSVAEAIGDTQYF.

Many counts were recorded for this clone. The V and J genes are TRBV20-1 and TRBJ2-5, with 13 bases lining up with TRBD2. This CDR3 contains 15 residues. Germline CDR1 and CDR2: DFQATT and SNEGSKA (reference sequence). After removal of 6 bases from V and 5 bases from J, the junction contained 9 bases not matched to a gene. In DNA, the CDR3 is TGCAGTGCGAAACTAGCGGGAGGGCTTCTTGAGACCCAGTACTTC. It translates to CSAKLAGGLLETQYF.

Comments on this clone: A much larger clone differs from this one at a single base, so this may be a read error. In DNA, the CDR3 is TGTGCCATCGGAGGGGGAGTTGAAGCTTTCTTT. It encodes CAIGGGVEAFF. J is TRBJ1-1 and V is TRBV10-3; maybe TRBD1 (6 bases). Germline V gene lookup returns CDR1 ENHRY and CDR2 SYGVKD. This CDR3 region has 11 residues. Trimming removed 8 bases from V and 7 bases from J, with 11 bases in between.

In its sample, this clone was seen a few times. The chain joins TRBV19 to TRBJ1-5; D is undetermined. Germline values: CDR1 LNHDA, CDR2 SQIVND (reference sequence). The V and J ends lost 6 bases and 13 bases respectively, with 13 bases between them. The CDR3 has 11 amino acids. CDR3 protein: CASREVRDQHF. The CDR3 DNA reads TGTGCCAGTAGAGAGGTACGGGATCAGCATTTT.

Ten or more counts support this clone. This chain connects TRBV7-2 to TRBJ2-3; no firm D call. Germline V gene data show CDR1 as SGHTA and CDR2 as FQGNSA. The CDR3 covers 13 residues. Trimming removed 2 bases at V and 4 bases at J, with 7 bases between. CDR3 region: CASSLSRSDTQYF. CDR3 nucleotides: TGTGCCAGCAGCTTAAGTCGCTCAGATACGCAGTATTTT.

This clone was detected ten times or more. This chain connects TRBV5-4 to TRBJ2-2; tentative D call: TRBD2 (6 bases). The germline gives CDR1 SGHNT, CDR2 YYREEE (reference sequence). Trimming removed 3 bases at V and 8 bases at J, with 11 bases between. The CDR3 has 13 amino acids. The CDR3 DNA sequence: TGTGCCAGCAGCTGGGAGGTGGGAGGGGAGCTGTTTTTT. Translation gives CASSWEVGGELFF.

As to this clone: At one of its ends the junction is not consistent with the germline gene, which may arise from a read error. The CDR3 sequence: CASSPGLAGVSRYNGQFF. The CDR3 DNA is TGTGCCAGCTCACCGGGACTAGCGGGAGTGTCCCGCTACAATGGGCAGTTCTTC. The V call is TRBV18, the J call TRBJ2-1; TRBD2 agrees at 14 bases. From germline, CDR1 is KGHSH and CDR2 LQKENI. The CDR3 length is 18 residues.

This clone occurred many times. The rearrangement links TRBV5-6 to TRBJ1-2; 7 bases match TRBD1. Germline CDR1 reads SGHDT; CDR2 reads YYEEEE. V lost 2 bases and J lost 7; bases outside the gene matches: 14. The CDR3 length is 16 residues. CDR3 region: CASSFGGGTAVGGYTF. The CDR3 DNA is TGTGCCAGCAGCTTTGGGGGCGGGACAGCGGTCGGTGGCTACACCTTC. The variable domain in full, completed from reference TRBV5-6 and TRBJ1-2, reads DAGVTQSPTHLIKTRGQQVTLRCSPKSGHDTVSWYQQALGQGPQFIFQYYEEEERQRGNFPDRFSGHQFPNYSSELNVNALLLGDSALYLCASSFGGGTAVGGYTFGSGTRLTVV.

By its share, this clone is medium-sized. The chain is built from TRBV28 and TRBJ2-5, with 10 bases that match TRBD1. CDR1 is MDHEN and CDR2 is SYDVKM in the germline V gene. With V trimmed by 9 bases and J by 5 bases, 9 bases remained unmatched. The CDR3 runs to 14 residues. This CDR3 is CASGQGDSQETQYF. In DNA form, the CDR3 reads TGTGCCAGTGGACAGGGGGACTCTCAGGAGACCCAGTACTTC.

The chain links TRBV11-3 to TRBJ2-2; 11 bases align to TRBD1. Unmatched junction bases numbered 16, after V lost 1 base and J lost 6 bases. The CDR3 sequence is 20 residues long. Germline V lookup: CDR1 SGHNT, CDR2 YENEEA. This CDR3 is CASSLVFHFVGTGGAGELFF. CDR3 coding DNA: TGTGCCAGCAGCTTAGTTTTTCATTTCGTCGGGACAGGGGGTGCCGGGGAGCTGTTTTTT.

CDR3 amino acids: CASSPPQLGEKLFF. The CDR3 coding sequence is TGTGCCAGCTCACCACCCCAGTTAGGAGAAAAACTGTTTTTT. The genes are TRBV18 and TRBJ1-4; D not certain. Germline V gives CDR1 KGHSH, CDR2 LQKENI. This CDR3 has 14 residues. Trimming removed 0 bases at V and 8 bases at J, with 10 bases between.

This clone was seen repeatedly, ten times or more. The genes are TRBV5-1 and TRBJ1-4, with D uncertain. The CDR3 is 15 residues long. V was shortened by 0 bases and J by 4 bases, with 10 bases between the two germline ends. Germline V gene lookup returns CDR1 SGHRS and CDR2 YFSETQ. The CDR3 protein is CASSLAGGRNEKLFF. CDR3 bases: TGCGCCAGCAGCTTGGCAGGAGGCCGTAATGAAAAACTGTTTTTT.

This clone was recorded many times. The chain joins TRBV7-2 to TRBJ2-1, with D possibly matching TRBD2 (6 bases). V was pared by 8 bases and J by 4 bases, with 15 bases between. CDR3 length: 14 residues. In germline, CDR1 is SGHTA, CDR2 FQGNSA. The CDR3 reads CASPAGNRYNEQFF. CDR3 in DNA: TGTGCCAGCCCGGCGGGAAACCGTTACAATGAGCAGTTCTTC.

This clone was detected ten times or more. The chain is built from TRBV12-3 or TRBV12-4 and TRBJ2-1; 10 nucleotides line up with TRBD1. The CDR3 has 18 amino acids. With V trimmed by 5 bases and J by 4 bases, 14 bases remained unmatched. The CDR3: CASSPSQGRDRGYNEQFF. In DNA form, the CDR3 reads TGTGCCAGCAGTCCTAGCCAGGGCCGGGACAGGGGATACAATGAGCAGTTCTTC.

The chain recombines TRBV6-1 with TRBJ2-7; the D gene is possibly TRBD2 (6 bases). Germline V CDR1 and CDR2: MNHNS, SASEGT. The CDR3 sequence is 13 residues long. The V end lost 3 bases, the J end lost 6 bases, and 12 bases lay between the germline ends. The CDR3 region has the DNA TGTGCCAGCAGTGATGGGGGGAAAGGCGAGCAGTACTTC. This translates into CASSDGGKGEQYF.